These 23 T cell receptor beta chains share one sample of origin, sequenced in a study of T-cell reconstitution after alpha-beta-depleted transplantation in children. TCRbeta library preparation incorporated unique molecular identifiers. TCRdb re-called the PCR reads through MiXCR, storing one row per CDR3 protein. The sample consists of under 250,000 distinct CDR3 sequences, about 7% of them appearing once. The sequencing used PBMCs, collected before TCRalphabeta/CD19-depleted stem cell transplant. Receptors originate from a boy aged 2 to 10 with acute lymphoblastic leukemia, due to receive a stem cell transplant.

This clonotype was observed at least ten times. J is TRBJ2-5 and V is TRBV12-3 or TRBV12-4, with a possible D match to TRBD1 (5 bases). Trimming shortened V by 5 bases and J by 4 bases, and 8 bases separated the two germline ends. The CDR3 is made up of 12 amino acids. CDR3: CASSQGVETQYF. The CDR3 DNA is TGTGCCAGCAGTCAAGGGGTAGAGACCCAGTACTTC.

The rearrangement links TRBV29-1 to TRBJ1-2, with D maybe TRBD1 (6 bases). This CDR3 comprises 12 residues. Germline assignment: CDR1 SQVTM and CDR2 ANQGSEA. Between the trimmed V and J ends, which lost 6 bases and 3 bases, there was a span of 11 bases. CDR3 region: CSVISGDYGYTF. The CDR3 bases are TGCAGCGTCATTTCAGGGGACTATGGCTACACCTTC.

This clonotype occurred many times. This rearrangement joins TRBV12-3 or TRBV12-4 to TRBJ1-5; weak D call: TRBD1 (5 bases). The CDR3 sequence is 13 residues long. V was clipped by 6 bases and J by 4 bases, with 10 bases between them. The CDR3 region has the DNA TGTGCCAGCAGCCAGGGAGCTAATCAGCCCCAGCATTTT. Translation gives CASSQGANQPQHF.

The V gene is TRBV9, the J gene TRBJ2-7; 10 bases map to TRBD2. Germline loops: CDR1 SGDLS, CDR2 YYNGEE. J lost 0 bases, V lost 4 bases, and 4 bases had no gene match. The CDR3 sequence is 15 residues long. CDR3 sequence reads: CASSNPSGSSYEQYF. Here the CDR3 DNA reads TGTGCCAGCAGCAACCCTAGCGGGAGCTCCTACGAGCAGTACTTC.

Only a few counts were recorded for this clonotype. This chain links TRBV6-1 with TRBJ1-5; the D is unclear. CDR1 is MNHNS, CDR2 SASEGT, per germline. The CDR3 covers 16 residues. V lost 1 base to trimming and J lost 2 bases, with 12 bases between them. CDR3 sequence (DNA): TGTGCCAGCAGTGAAGGTCAAGGGCGGGGCAATCAGCCCCAGCATTTT. Translated, it gives CASSEGQGRGNQPQHF.

This clonotype was seen many times. This chain links TRBV11-2 with TRBJ2-1; 7 positions agree with TRBD1. Germline loops: CDR1 SGHAT, CDR2 FQNNGV. The junction had 9 bases not matched to a gene; V was cut back by 6 bases and J by 7 bases. This CDR3 has 14 residues. The CDR3 here is CASRRPGGWNEQFF. The CDR3 nucleotides are TGTGCCAGCAGGCGTCCAGGGGGATGGAATGAGCAGTTCTTC.

The chain recombines TRBV7-2 with TRBJ2-3, with TRBD1 identical over 8 bases. CDR3 length: 15 amino acids. The V gene end was trimmed by 3 bases and the J gene end by 0 bases; junction bases not matched to a gene: 2. Per germline, CDR1 SGHTA and CDR2 FQGNSA. The CDR3 region has the DNA TGTGCCAGCAGCTTTGACAGGGGAAGCACAGATACGCAGTATTTT. Its translation: CASSFDRGSTDTQYF.

This clonotype was detected many times. The rearrangement uses TRBV27 and TRBJ1-1; TRBD1 aligns across 7 bases. Germline CDR1 is MNHEY and CDR2 is SMNVEV (reference sequence). V was pared by 4 bases and J by 7 bases, with 9 bases of the junction left unmatched. The CDR3 sequence is 14 residues long. CDR3 in amino acids: CASSSYTGVSEAFF. The CDR3 region has the DNA TGTGCCAGCAGTTCCTACACAGGGGTGAGTGAAGCTTTCTTT.

This clonotype was seen at least ten times. The chain combines TRBV9 with TRBJ2-7; the match to TRBD1 covers 7 bases. J was trimmed by 7 bases and V by 3 bases; bases with no gene match: 7. From germline, CDR1 is SGDLS and CDR2 YYNGEE. This CDR3 region has 13 residues. The CDR3 loop is CASSAGTAREQYF. CDR3 nucleotides: TGTGCCAGCAGCGCTGGGACAGCAAGGGAGCAGTACTTC.

This clonotype has ten or more counts. The chain uses TRBV7-2 and TRBJ2-1; 9 positions match TRBD2. Trimming at V came to 5 bases and at J to 1 base, leaving 9 bases not matched to a gene. The CDR3 contains 17 residues. Germline lookup yields CDR1 SGHTA and CDR2 FQGNSA. The CDR3 is CASSGSTSGDSYNEQFF. CDR3 bases: TGTGCCAGCAGCGGCTCGACTAGCGGAGATTCCTACAATGAGCAGTTCTTC.

This clonotype was seen a few times. The chain links TRBV6-4 to TRBJ2-7; perhaps TRBD2 as D (7 bases). Deletions cut 1 base from V and 6 bases from J, with 13 bases between. The CDR3 has 14 amino acids. Germline lookup yields CDR1 MRHNA and CDR2 SNTAGT. CDR3 bases: TGTGCCAGCAGTGACTGGGCGGGGGCCGGCGAGCAGTACTTC. Residues: CASSDWAGAGEQYF.

The rearrangement links TRBV7-7 to TRBJ2-7; TRBD1 matches at 11 bases. The CDR3 contains 15 residues. Germline CDR1 and CDR2: SSHAT and FNYEAQ (reference sequence). Unmatched junction bases numbered 5, after V lost 5 bases and J lost 2 bases. CDR3 sequence: CASSLGTGGTYEQYF. Here the CDR3 DNA reads TGTGCCAGCAGCCTCGGGACAGGGGGTACCTACGAGCAGTACTTC.

This clonotype was recorded at least ten times. The chain links TRBV3-1 to TRBJ1-5; D ambiguous. The germline CDR1 and CDR2 sequences are LGHDT and YNNKEL (reference sequence). V was shortened by 3 bases and J by 0 bases, with 3 bases between the two germline ends. The length of the CDR3 is 13 residues. The CDR3: CASSQASNQPQHF. Written as DNA, the CDR3 is TGTGCCAGCAGCCAGGCTAGCAATCAGCCCCAGCATTTT.

The chain links TRBV7-6 to TRBJ2-1, with 14 bases lining up with TRBD2. The V gene end was trimmed by 4 bases and the J gene end by 4 bases; junction bases not matched to a gene: 6. Germline V lookup: CDR1 SGHVS, CDR2 FNYEAQ. The CDR3 totals 17 residues. CDR3 in DNA: TGTGCCAGCAGCTCCCTGGGGACTAGCGGGAGTTACAATGAGCAGTTCTTC. This gives the protein CASSSLGTSGSYNEQFF.

This clonotype has ten or more counts. The chain is built from TRBV25-1 and TRBJ2-3; D perhaps matches TRBD2 (5 bases). Germline CDR1 is MGHDK and CDR2 is SYGVNS. V dropped 7 bases and J dropped 2 bases, with 16 bases sitting between them. The CDR3 is 15 amino acids. The CDR3 DNA reads TGTGCCAGCACCCGACCTATGGGAGACACAGATACGCAGTATTTT. Its protein is CASTRPMGDTDTQYF. The full variable domain, with the rest looked up from reference TRBV25-1 and TRBJ2-3, is EADIYQTPRYLVIGTGKKITLECSQTMGHDKMYWYQQDPGMELHLIHYSYGVNSTEKGDLSSESTVSRIRTEHFPLTLESARPSHTSQYLCASTRPMGDTDTQYFGPGTRLTVL.

The sample holds many counts of this clonotype. The V and J genes are TRBV25-1 and TRBJ2-3; tentatively, D is TRBD1 or TRBD2 (5 bases each). The germline V and J ends were trimmed by 4 bases and 6 bases, with 14 bases remaining between them. The CDR3 covers 14 residues. The germline CDR1 and CDR2 sequences are MGHDK and SYGVNS. The chain's CDR3 is CASSGTGRVDTQYF. CDR3 coding DNA: TGTGCCAGCAGTGGGACGGGACGGGTGGATACGCAGTATTTT.

This clonotype was detected many times. The chain uses TRBV10-3 and TRBJ1-1; no reliable D call. Germline V gene data show CDR1 as ENHRY and CDR2 as SYGVKD. Trimming cost V 4 bases and J 5 bases, with 8 bases left between them. The CDR3 sequence is 12 residues long. In DNA, the CDR3 is TGTGCCATCAGTGGAAGGAGTACTGAAGCTTTCTTT. As protein: CAISGRSTEAFF.

This clonotype has at least ten counts. The CDR3 sequence is CASSLAGHWAFF. Here the CDR3 DNA reads TGTGCCAGCAGCTTAGCTGGGCATTGGGCTTTCTTT. The chain is built from TRBV7-2 and TRBJ1-1; the D is unclear. The CDR3 spans 12 residues. Germline V gene sequence: CDR1 SGHTA, CDR2 FQGNSA. The ends were cut back, 0 bases at V and 11 bases at J, with 10 bases in the middle.

This clonotype occurred many times. The gene calls are TRBV9 and TRBJ2-2; D is possibly TRBD1 (6 bases). Trimming took 0 bases from V and 7 from J, leaving 16 bases between them. CDR3 length: 16 amino acids. Germline lookup yields CDR1 SGDLS and CDR2 YYNGEE. CDR3 nucleotides: TGTGCCAGCAGCGTAGAGCAGGGGCCACGGGGCGGGGAGCTGTTTTTT. Its protein product is CASSVEQGPRGGELFF.

This clonotype was seen a handful of times. The germline gene is not matched at one end of the junction; a read error may be the cause. The chain recombines TRBV11-2 with TRBJ2-1, with 7 bases aligning to TRBD2. Per the germline V gene, CDR1 is SGHAT and CDR2 is FQNNGV. The CDR3 runs 15 residues. CDR3 sequence reads: CASSLAGGSNNEQFF. CDR3 DNA sequence: TGTGCCAGCAGCTTAGCGGGAGGCTCCAACAATGAGCAGTTCTTC. Variable domain in full (rest from reference TRBV11-2 and TRBJ2-1): EAGVAQSPRYKIIEKRQSVAFWCNPISGHATLYWYQQILGQGPKLLIQFQNNGVVDDSQLPKDRFSAERLKGVDSTLKIQPAKLEDSAVYLCASSLAGGSNNEQFFGPGTRLTVL.

About this clonotype itself: This may be a read error, as it is one base from a much larger clone. No conserved phenylalanine or tryptophan is present at the end of the CDR3, so a read error is the likely explanation. The chain carries TRBV5-5 and TRBJ2-1; D gene unclear. Deletions cut 6 bases from V and 6 bases from J, with 13 bases between. Germline V gene sequence: CDR1 SGHKS, CDR2 YYEKEE (reference sequence). This CDR3 is built from 13 residues. CDR3 sequence: CASTYWPSNEQFC. CDR3 bases: TGTGCCAGCACCTACTGGCCGAGCAATGAGCAGTTCTGC.

This clonotype has just a few counts. V and J are TRBV7-9 and TRBJ2-1; D might be TRBD2 (5 bases). V lost 5 bases and J 0 bases, leaving 14 bases between the germline ends. The CDR3 is made up of 16 amino acids. The germline gives CDR1 SEHNR, CDR2 FQNEAQ (reference sequence). The CDR3 DNA is TGTGCCAGCAGCCGAGTTAGCGCCCGCTCCTACAATGAGCAGTTCTTC. This gives the protein CASSRVSARSYNEQFF.

This clonotype was detected many times. The chain uses TRBV2 and TRBJ2-7, with D possibly matching TRBD1 (5 bases). CDR3 size: 12 residues. Germline CDR1 reads SNHLY; CDR2 reads FYNNEI. The CDR3 nucleotides read TGTGTCCAAAGGGGTGAAGCCTACGAGCAGTACTTC. Residues: CVQRGEAYEQYF.